These 3 T cell receptor beta chains share one sample of origin, sequenced in a study of cytomegalovirus exposure and HLA in healthy donors. Use of 60 Vbeta and 13 Jbeta primers characterized the PCR. Sequencing used immunoSEQ multiplex PCR; TCRdb keeps in-frame clones, though not all of them. The table lists 250,000 to 350,000 clones, 75% to 90% of them singletons. The sequenced sample consisted of PBMCs. The source is a man in his forties in good health and CMV-seropositive.

V usage is TRBV27 and J usage is TRBJ1-1; 7 bases fit TRBD1. Germline V gene data show CDR1 as MNHEY and CDR2 as SMNVEV (reference sequence). The trim removed 3 bases at V and 10 bases at J, leaving 11 bases unmatched. CDR3 length: 14 residues. In DNA, the CDR3 is TGTGCCAGCAGTTTTCCGGGACAGCCAAACGGAGCTTTCTTT. It encodes CASSFPGQPNGAFF.

This chain connects TRBV30 to TRBJ2-7, with TRBD2 matching 10 bases. Trimming removed 3 bases from V and 4 bases from J; junction bases left unmatched: 3. CDR1 and CDR2 (germline): GTSNPN, SVGIG (reference sequence). The CDR3 has 13 amino acids. This CDR3 reads CAWRGTSEYEQYF. DNA for the CDR3: TGTGCCTGGAGAGGGACTAGCGAGTACGAGCAGTACTTC.

V is TRBV18 and J is TRBJ1-3, with no clear D. The CDR3 is 14 amino acids. Germline V gives CDR1 KGHSH, CDR2 LQKENI. Trimming stripped 6 bases from V and 2 bases from J, with 11 bases between. CDR3 residues: CASSLEVTGNTIYF. The CDR3 nucleotides read TGTGCCAGCTCCCTCGAGGTAACTGGAAACACCATATATTTT. The full variable domain, completed using reference TRBV18 and TRBJ1-3, is NAGVMQNPRHLVRRRGQEARLRCSPMKGHSHVYWYRQLPEEGLKFMVYLQKENIIDESGMPKERFSAEFPKEGPSILRIQQVVRGDSAAYFCASSLEVTGNTIYFGEGSWLTVV.